What follows describes a single T cell receptor beta chain. Its specificity is not known. The CDR3 has 14 amino acids. The V end lost 8 bases, the J end lost 2 bases, and 16 bases lay between the germline ends. Each CDR3 protein gets one entry after TCRdb re-called the 5' RACE reads with MiXCR. The sample lists around 150,000 distinct CDR3 sequences, around a tenth occurring once. This entry belongs to a study of T-cell memory formation after mild COVID-19. Regarding the study as a whole: Pre-infection memory harbored some responding clones, suggesting cross-reactive memory joined.

V gene TRBV12-3 or TRBV12-4 combines with J gene TRBJ2-7, with TRBD1 as a possible D gene (6 bases). This TCR was sampled from a man younger than 35 who had mild COVID-19 (a few samples of this study predate the infection). Cell type and time point are not known. Sequenced input: PBMCs or a T cell subset sorted from them (not recorded which). The DNA of the CDR3 is TGTGCCAGCTCCCAACAACAGGGAGCCTACGAGCAGTACTTC. As protein: CASSQQQGAYEQYF.